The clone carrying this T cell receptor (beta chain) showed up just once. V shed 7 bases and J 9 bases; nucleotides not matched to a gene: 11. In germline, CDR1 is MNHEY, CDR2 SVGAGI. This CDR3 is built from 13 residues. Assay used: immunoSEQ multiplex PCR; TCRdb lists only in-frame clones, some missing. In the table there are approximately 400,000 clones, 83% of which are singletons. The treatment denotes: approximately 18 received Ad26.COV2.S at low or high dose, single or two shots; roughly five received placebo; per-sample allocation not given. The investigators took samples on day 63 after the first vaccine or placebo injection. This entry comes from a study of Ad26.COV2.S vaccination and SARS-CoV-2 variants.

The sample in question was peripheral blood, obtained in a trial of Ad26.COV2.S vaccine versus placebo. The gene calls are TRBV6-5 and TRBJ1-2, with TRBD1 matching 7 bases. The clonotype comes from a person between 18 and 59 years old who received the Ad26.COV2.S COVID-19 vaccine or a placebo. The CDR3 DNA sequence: TGTGCCAGCACCAGAGGAGGGGGCCGACGCTACACCTTC. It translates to CASTRGGGRRYTF.